Following are 9 T cell receptor beta chains from one sample sequenced in a study of T cell changes during pregnancy in multiple sclerosis. Sequencing used immunoSEQ multiplex PCR; TCRdb keeps in-frame clones, though not all of them. The sample contains fewer than 100,000 clones, 89% of which appear only once. Specimen: peripheral blood, collected before pregnancy. All receptors derive from a female donor with multiple sclerosis, enrolled in a pregnancy study.

The chain employs TRBV4-3 and TRBJ2-3; possibly TRBD1 for D (5 bases). This CDR3 spans 13 amino acids. V was shortened by 5 bases and J by 5 bases, with 11 bases between the two germline ends. The germline V gene encodes CDR1 LGHNA and CDR2 YSLEER. The CDR3 coding sequence is TGCGCCAGCAGCGACTGGACAAGAGATACGCAGTATTTT. Residues: CASSDWTRDTQYF.

The rearrangement uses TRBV7-2 and TRBJ1-2; 9 nucleotides agree with TRBD1. Germline V CDR1 and CDR2: SGHTA, FQGNSA. Trimming removed 3 bases from V and 3 bases from J; junction bases left unmatched: 5. The CDR3 has 15 amino acids. The CDR3 nucleotides are TGTGCCAGCAGCTTCCAGACAGGGGGTCACTATGGCTACACCTTC. Its translation is CASSFQTGGHYGYTF.

This chain connects TRBV13 to TRBJ1-2, with TRBD1 identical over 11 bases. CDR3 length equals 14 residues. V lost 3 bases and J lost 8; bases outside the gene matches: 5. The V gene's germline CDR1 is PRHDT and CDR2 FYEKMQ (reference sequence). The CDR3 bases are TGTGCCAGCAGCTTTGGACAGGGGGCTGAGGGCTACACCTTC. This gives the protein CASSFGQGAEGYTF.

The table lists this clone with a count of one. The chain uses TRBV28 and TRBJ1-1, with D unclear. Germline CDR1 is MDHEN and CDR2 is SYDVKM. The CDR3 length is 14 residues. V gave up 7 bases and J gave up 1 base, with 13 bases separating them. The CDR3 spells CASTTPQENTEAFF. The CDR3 region has the DNA TGTGCCAGCACCACCCCCCAGGAGAACACTGAAGCTTTCTTT.

CDR3 loop: CASSLNQGRVTEAFF. As DNA, the CDR3 is TGTGCCAGCAGCTTAAATCAGGGGAGGGTCACTGAAGCTTTCTTT. The chain has TRBV7-3 and TRBJ1-1, with D perhaps TRBD1 (6 bases). Trimming left V 1 base short and J 4 bases short, with 13 bases between. Germline V gene sequence: CDR1 SGHTA, CDR2 FQGTGA. The CDR3 consists of 15 residues.

CDR3 amino acids: CASSRGTGSEAFF. The CDR3, as DNA: TGTGCCAGCAGCCGAGGAACGGGGTCGGAAGCTTTCTTT. The rearrangement uses TRBV7-3 and TRBJ1-1; the D is unclear. Between the trimmed V and J ends, which lost 5 bases and 8 bases, there was a span of 15 bases. The CDR3 totals 13 residues. Germline CDR1 is SGHTA and CDR2 is FQGTGA.

The CDR3 DNA follows: TGTGCCAGCAGCCTCCTCCGGACTGGGGAGAACACCGGGGAGCTGTTTTTT. It encodes CASSLLRTGENTGELFF. The V gene is TRBV7-2, the J gene TRBJ2-2, with TRBD2 as a possible D gene (5 bases). The CDR3 is 17 amino acids. Trimming removed 5 bases from V and 1 base from J, with 17 bases in between. In germline, CDR1 is SGHTA, CDR2 FQGNSA. Full variable domain (missing parts from reference TRBV7-2 and TRBJ2-2): GAGVSQSPSNKVTEKGKDVELRCDPISGHTALYWYRQSLGQGLEFLIYFQGNSAPDKSGLPSDRFSAERTGGSVSTLTIQRTQQEDSAVYLCASSLLRTGENTGELFFGEGSRLTVL.

The gene calls are TRBV9 and TRBJ2-2; D unresolved. The germline V and J ends were trimmed by 0 bases and 1 base, with 4 bases remaining between them. The CDR3 has 14 amino acids. Germline assignment: CDR1 SGDLS and CDR2 YYNGEE. The CDR3 region is CASSVVQNTGELFF. For the CDR3, the DNA is TGTGCCAGCAGCGTAGTACAGAACACCGGGGAGCTGTTTTTT.

The rearrangement uses TRBV5-1 and TRBJ1-1; perhaps TRBD1 as D (6 bases). Trimming took off 1 base at V and 0 bases at J, with 10 bases between the two ends. Germline V gene data show CDR1 as SGHRS and CDR2 as YFSETQ. The CDR3 spans 15 residues. CDR3: CASSLMGHLNTEAFF. The CDR3 nucleotides read TGCGCCAGCAGCTTGATGGGACACCTGAACACTGAAGCTTTCTTT.